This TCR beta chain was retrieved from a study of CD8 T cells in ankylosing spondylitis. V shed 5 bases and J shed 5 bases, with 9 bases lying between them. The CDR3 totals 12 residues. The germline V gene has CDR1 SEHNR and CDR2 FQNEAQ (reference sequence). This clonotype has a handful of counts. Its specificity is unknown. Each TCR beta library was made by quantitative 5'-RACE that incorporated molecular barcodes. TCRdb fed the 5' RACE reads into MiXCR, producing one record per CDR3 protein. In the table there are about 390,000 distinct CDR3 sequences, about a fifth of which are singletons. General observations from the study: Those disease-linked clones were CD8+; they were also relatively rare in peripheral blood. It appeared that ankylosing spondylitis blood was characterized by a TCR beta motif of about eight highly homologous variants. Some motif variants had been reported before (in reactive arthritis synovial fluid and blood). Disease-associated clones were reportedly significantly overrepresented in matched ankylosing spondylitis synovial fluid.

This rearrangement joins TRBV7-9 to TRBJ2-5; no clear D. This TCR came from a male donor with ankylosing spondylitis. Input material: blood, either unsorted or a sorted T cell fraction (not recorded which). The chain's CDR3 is CASSTRWETQYF. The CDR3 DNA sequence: TGTGCCAGCAGCACCAGGTGGGAGACCCAGTACTTC.